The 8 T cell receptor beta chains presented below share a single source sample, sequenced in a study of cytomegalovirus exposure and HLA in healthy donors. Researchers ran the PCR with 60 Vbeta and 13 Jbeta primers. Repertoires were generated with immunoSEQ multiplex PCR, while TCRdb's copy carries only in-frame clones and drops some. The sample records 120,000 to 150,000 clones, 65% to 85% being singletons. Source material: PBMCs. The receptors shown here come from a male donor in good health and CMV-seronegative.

In nucleotides, the CDR3 is TGTGCTAGTGGTTTGCGTTACGGGACAGGGAGTGAAAAACTGTTTTTT. Protein: CASGLRYGTGSEKLFF. The chain employs TRBV12-5 and TRBJ1-4, with 9 bases identical to TRBD1. The V segment lost 2 bases and the J segment 7 bases; nucleotides outside the gene matches: 8. CDR1 LGHNT and CDR2 FRNRAP come from the germline V gene. This CDR3 region has 16 residues.

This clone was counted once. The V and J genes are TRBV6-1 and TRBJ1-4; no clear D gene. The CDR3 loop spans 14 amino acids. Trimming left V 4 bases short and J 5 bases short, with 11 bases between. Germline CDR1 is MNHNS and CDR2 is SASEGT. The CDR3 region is CASSAQVYNEKLFF. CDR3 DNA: TGTGCCAGCAGTGCTCAGGTTTACAATGAAAAACTGTTTTTT.

The CDR3 DNA is TGTGCCAGCAGCTCAGGACAGGGTTCCTACGAGCAGTACTTC. Amino acid sequence: CASSSGQGSYEQYF. This sequence joins TRBV7-9 and TRBJ2-7, with 8 bases fitting TRBD1. The V gene's germline CDR1 is SEHNR and CDR2 FQNEAQ (reference sequence). The trim removed 4 bases at V and 1 base at J, leaving 3 bases unmatched. The CDR3 is 14 residues long.

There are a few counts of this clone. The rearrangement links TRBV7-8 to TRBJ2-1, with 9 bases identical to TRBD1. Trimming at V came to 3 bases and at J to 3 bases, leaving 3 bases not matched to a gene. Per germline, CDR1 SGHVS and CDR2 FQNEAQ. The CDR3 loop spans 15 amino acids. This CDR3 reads CASSFRDRDYNEQFF. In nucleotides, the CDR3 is TGTGCCAGCAGCTTTCGGGACAGGGACTACAATGAGCAGTTCTTC.

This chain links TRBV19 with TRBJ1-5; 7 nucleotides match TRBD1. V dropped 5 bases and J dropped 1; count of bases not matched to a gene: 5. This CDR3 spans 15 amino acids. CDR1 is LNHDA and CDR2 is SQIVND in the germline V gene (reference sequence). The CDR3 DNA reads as TGTGCCAGTAGTTCTTACAGGGGAAGCAATCAGCCCCAGCATTTT. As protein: CASSSYRGSNQPQHF.

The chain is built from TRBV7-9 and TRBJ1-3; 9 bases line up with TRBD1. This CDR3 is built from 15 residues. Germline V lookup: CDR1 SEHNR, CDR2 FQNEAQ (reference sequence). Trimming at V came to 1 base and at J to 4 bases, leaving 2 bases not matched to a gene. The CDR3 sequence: CASSLGDRVGNTIYF. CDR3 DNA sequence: TGTGCCAGCAGCTTAGGGGACAGGGTGGGAAACACCATATATTTT.

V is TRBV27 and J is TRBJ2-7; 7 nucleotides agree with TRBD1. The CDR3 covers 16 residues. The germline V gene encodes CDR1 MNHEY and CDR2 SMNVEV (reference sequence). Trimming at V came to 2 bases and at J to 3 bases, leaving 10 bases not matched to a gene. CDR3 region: CASSLNPGQAYYEQYF. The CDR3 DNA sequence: TGTGCCAGCAGTTTAAACCCCGGACAGGCGTACTACGAGCAGTACTTC.

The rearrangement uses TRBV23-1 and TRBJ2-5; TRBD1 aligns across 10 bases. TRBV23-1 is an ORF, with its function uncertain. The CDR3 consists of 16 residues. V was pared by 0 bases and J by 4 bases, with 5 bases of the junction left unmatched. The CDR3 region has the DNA TGCGCCAGCAGTCAATCCCGACAGGGGGCAAGAGAGACCCAGTACTTC. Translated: CASSQSRQGARETQYF.